This TCR beta chain came from a study of cytomegalovirus exposure and HLA in healthy donors. Per germline, CDR1 SGHRS and CDR2 YFSETQ. The CDR3 is 14 amino acids. Trimming at V came to 3 bases and at J to 6 bases, leaving 7 bases not matched to a gene. Although they were nominally healthy when sampled, donors likely had unrecorded immune exposures. Amplification used 60 Vbeta primers and 13 Jbeta primers. Sequencing was performed with immunoSEQ multiplex PCR; in TCRdb, only in-frame clones are kept and a portion is missing. The table has 170,000 or so clones, roughly four fifths seen once. The origin of this receptor is a man aged 18 to 35 in good health and CMV-seronegative. The sequenced sample consisted of PBMCs. The chain joins TRBV5-1 to TRBJ2-3; 7 bases are a match to TRBD2. The CDR3 nucleotides are TGCGCCAGCAGCTGGAGCGGGATTGGGGATACGCAGTATTTT. Protein: CASSWSGIGDTQYF.